Below are 32 T cell receptor beta chains sequenced from a single sample in a study of blood T cell repertoires in COVID-19. The method was immunoSEQ multiplex PCR; TCRdb's version includes in-frame clones alone and lacks a portion of them. Altogether just over 300,000 clones are present, under 90% being singletons, with the ten largest covering roughly 1.9%. The sample was peripheral blood. The receptors come from a woman between 25 and 40 years old with COVID-19, enrolled during active disease.

This chain links TRBV18 with TRBJ2-7, with TRBD1 matching over 8 bases. CDR3 length equals 12 residues. Losses at the gene ends were 4 bases for V and 6 bases for J; bases not matched to a gene: 2. In germline, CDR1 is KGHSH, CDR2 LQKENI. The CDR3 DNA reads as TGTGCCAGCTCACTCGACAGGGGCGAGCAGTACGTC. The encoded protein is CASSLDRGEQYV.

The J gene is TRBJ1-4, the V gene TRBV6-5; TRBD1 aligns across 9 bases. Germline lookup yields CDR1 MNHEY and CDR2 SVGAGI. Trimming removed 10 bases from V and 5 bases from J; junction bases left unmatched: 11. The CDR3 has 15 amino acids. CDR3: CATRDRVDPNEKLFF. The CDR3 nucleotides read TGTGCCACCCGGGACAGGGTCGATCCAAATGAAAAACTGTTTTTT.

The table lists this clone with a few counts. The chain recombines TRBV21-1 with TRBJ1-2. TRBV21-1 is classified as a pseudogene. The CDR3 runs 15 residues. For the CDR3, the DNA is TGTGCCAGCAGCCCCCGTTGGAGGGGCTACTATGGCTACACCTTC. This encodes CASSPRWRGYYGYTF.

The chain is built from TRBV4-3 and TRBJ2-3; D perhaps matches TRBD1 (5 bases). The CDR3 is 15 amino acids. V was shortened by 4 bases and J by 0 bases, with 11 bases between the two germline ends. Per the germline V gene, CDR1 is LGHNA and CDR2 is YSLEER. The CDR3, as DNA: TGCGCCAGCAGCCTTGGACAAAAGAGCACAGATACGCAGTATTTT. Its translation: CASSLGQKSTDTQYF.

The chain employs TRBV4-1 and TRBJ2-2; the match to TRBD2 covers 12 bases. The CDR3 runs to 16 residues. Germline CDR1 is MGHRA and CDR2 is YSYEKL. The junction had 2 bases not matched to a gene; V was cut back by 2 bases and J by 4 bases. The DNA for the CDR3 is TGCGCCAGCAGCCAACTAGCGGGGGGGCTCACCGGGGAGCTGTTTTTT. Amino acid sequence: CASSQLAGGLTGELFF.

The chain couples TRBV2 to TRBJ2-3, with D possibly TRBD1 on 5 matching bases. V lost 7 bases, J lost 4 bases, and 9 bases lay in between. CDR1 and CDR2 (germline): SNHLY, FYNNEI. The CDR3 spans 12 residues. The CDR3 DNA reads TGTGCCAGCACCAAGGGGCCAGATACGCAGTATTTT. Translated: CASTKGPDTQYF.

This sequence joins TRBV5-1 and TRBJ1-5, with 9 bases matching TRBD1. The junction had 5 bases not matched to a gene; V was cut back by 4 bases and J by 0 bases. The germline V gene encodes CDR1 SGHRS and CDR2 YFSETQ. The CDR3 is made up of 16 amino acids. CDR3 protein: CASSTGDRASNQPQHF. For the CDR3, the DNA is TGCGCCAGCAGCACAGGGGACAGGGCTAGCAATCAGCCCCAGCATTTT. The whole variable domain, filled in from reference TRBV5-1 and TRBJ1-5, reads KAGVTQTPRYLIKTRGQQVTLSCSPISGHRSVSWYQQTPGQGLQFLFEYFSETQRNKGNFPGRFSGRQFSNSRSEMNVSTLELGDSALYLCASSTGDRASNQPQHFGDGTRLSIL.

The chain links TRBV4-2 to TRBJ1-1; D call uncertain. V gave up 1 base and J gave up 5 bases, with 17 bases separating them. CDR1 LGHNA and CDR2 YNFKEQ come from the germline V gene. This CDR3 is built from 16 residues. This CDR3 reads CASSQVTNRDGTEAFF. For the CDR3, the DNA is TGTGCCAGCAGCCAAGTAACGAACCGCGACGGGACTGAAGCTTTCTTT.

The chain is built from TRBV11-1 and TRBJ1-6, with D tentatively TRBD1 (5 bases). V was shortened by 2 bases and J by 11 bases, with 10 bases between the two germline ends. CDR1 SGHAT and CDR2 FQDESV come from the germline V gene (reference sequence). There are 13 residues in the CDR3. The CDR3 reads CASSLPGWPPLHF. CDR3 bases: TGTGCCAGCAGCTTACCAGGGTGGCCACCCCTCCACTTT.

This chain joins TRBV3-1 (or the pseudogene TRBV3-2) and TRBJ2-3; TRBD2 matches 10 bases. This CDR3 has 15 amino acids. The trim removed 4 bases at V and 6 bases at J, leaving 7 bases unmatched. Germline V gene sequence: CDR1 LGHDT, CDR2 YNNKEL (reference sequence). The CDR3 loop is CASSRGSSGGDTQYF. In DNA, the CDR3 is TGTGCCAGCAGCCGCGGTTCTAGCGGGGGTGATACGCAGTATTTT.

The V gene is TRBV7-6, the J gene TRBJ2-7; 8 bases line up with TRBD1. This CDR3 is built from 15 residues. The V segment lost 5 bases and the J segment 0 bases; nucleotides outside the gene matches: 6. In germline, CDR1 is SGHVS, CDR2 FNYEAQ. The CDR3 sequence is CASSPGQGSSYEQYF. For the CDR3, the DNA is TGTGCCAGCAGCCCCGGACAGGGAAGCTCCTACGAGCAGTACTTC.

The chain has TRBV5-8 and TRBJ2-7; D call uncertain. The V gene's germline CDR1 is SGHTS and CDR2 YDEGEE. CDR3 size: 12 residues. Deletions cut 6 bases from V and 3 bases from J, with 10 bases between. This CDR3 is CASTRFRYEQYF. DNA of the CDR3: TGTGCCAGCACCCGGTTTCGCTACGAGCAGTACTTC.

The chain joins TRBV4-1 to TRBJ2-2; D unresolved. V dropped 1 base and J dropped 0 bases, with 3 bases sitting between them. The CDR3 length is 14 residues. Germline assignment: CDR1 MGHRA and CDR2 YSYEKL. This CDR3 reads CASSQVANTGELFF. CDR3 in DNA: TGCGCCAGCAGCCAAGTCGCGAACACCGGGGAGCTGTTTTTT.

This chain connects TRBV5-1 to TRBJ2-3; 7 nucleotides agree with TRBD2. The germline gives CDR1 SGHRS, CDR2 YFSETQ. This CDR3 is 16 amino acids long. Unmatched junction bases numbered 7, after V lost 0 bases and J lost 3 bases. Written as DNA, the CDR3 is TGCGCCAGCAGCTTGGGGCCTAGCGGAATAACAGATACGCAGTATTTT. It encodes CASSLGPSGITDTQYF.

This clone was observed once. V is TRBV3-1 (or the pseudogene TRBV3-2) and J is TRBJ2-3; TRBD2 matches at 11 bases. V trimming: 1 base; J trimming: 2 bases; junction bases outside the gene matches: 2. CDR1 and CDR2 (germline): LGHDT, YNNKEL (reference sequence). CDR3 size: 16 residues. The CDR3 loop is CASSQGLAGFTDTQYF. The CDR3 DNA follows: TGTGCCAGCAGCCAAGGACTAGCGGGGTTCACAGATACGCAGTATTTT.

The chain links TRBV7-2 to TRBJ2-4; TRBD1 matches at 9 bases. This CDR3 comprises 14 residues. Germline-derived CDR1 and CDR2 are SGHTA and FQGNSA. V was clipped by 6 bases and J by 5 bases; unmatched bases: 5. CDR3 residues: CASSRDRGENIQYF. The CDR3 region has the DNA TGTGCCAGCAGTCGAGACAGGGGGGAAAACATTCAGTACTTC.

The chain links TRBV6-5 to TRBJ1-6; 7 bases line up with TRBD1. With V trimmed by 4 bases and J by 6 bases, 9 bases remained unmatched. The CDR3 extends over 16 amino acids. Looked up from germline, CDR1 is MNHEY and CDR2 is SVGAGI. The CDR3 DNA reads as TGTGCCAGCAGTTTGTCCCGGGACAGCCTTAATTCACCCCTCCACTTT. It encodes CASSLSRDSLNSPLHF.

Only a few counts were recorded for this clone. In nucleotides, the CDR3 is TGCGCCAGCAGCCTACGGAGCAATCAGCCCCAGCATTTT. Translation gives CASSLRSNQPQHF. This chain links TRBV5-1 with TRBJ1-5; D is uncertain. CDR1 is SGHRS, CDR2 YFSETQ, per germline. V lost 4 bases, J lost 1 base, and 6 bases lay in between. This CDR3 comprises 13 residues.

DNA for the CDR3: TGTGCCATCAGTGGCGGCCCCGGGGGTGCAGATACGCAGTATTTT. It translates to CAISGGPGGADTQYF. This chain connects TRBV10-3 to TRBJ2-3, with D tentatively TRBD2 (6 bases). Trimming removed 4 bases from V and 4 bases from J, with 15 bases in between. This CDR3 contains 15 residues. Germline-derived CDR1 and CDR2 are ENHRY and SYGVKD.

The chain employs TRBV5-1 and TRBJ2-1; possibly TRBD1 for D (5 bases). The CDR3 has 14 residues. Germline V gene sequence: CDR1 SGHRS, CDR2 YFSETQ. The V and J ends lost 2 bases and 0 bases respectively, with 6 bases between them. CDR3 region: CASSFDSSYNEQFF. As DNA, the CDR3 is TGCGCCAGCAGCTTTGACAGCTCCTACAATGAGCAGTTCTTC.

As DNA, the CDR3 is TGTGCCAGTAGTTGGGGGGGCCTAAACGAGCAGTACTTC. It translates to CASSWGGLNEQYF. This sequence joins TRBV19 and TRBJ2-7; D perhaps matches TRBD2 (7 bases). V was clipped by 5 bases and J by 5 bases, with 13 bases between them. The CDR3 is 13 residues long. Germline lookup yields CDR1 LNHDA and CDR2 SQIVND (reference sequence).

As regards this clone: This CDR3 is also generated by other DNA sequences in the sample. The chain's CDR3 is CASSPGQGNSPLHF. CDR3 DNA sequence: TGTGCCAGCTCACCGGGACAGGGTAATTCACCCCTCCACTTT. The chain uses TRBV18 and TRBJ1-6; 9 bases line up with TRBD1. This CDR3 contains 14 residues. In germline, CDR1 is KGHSH, CDR2 LQKENI. Unmatched junction bases numbered 0, after V lost 3 bases and J lost 6 bases.

This clone was found a few times. The CDR3 is CASSPGQGGEKLFF. The DNA of the CDR3 is TGTGCCAGCAGCCCCGGACAGGGTGGTGAAAAACTGTTTTTT. The chain is built from TRBV5-4 and TRBJ1-4; TRBD1 matches 8 bases. Germline values: CDR1 SGHNT, CDR2 YYREEE (reference sequence). This CDR3 region has 14 residues. V was pared by 4 bases and J by 7 bases, with 6 bases of the junction left unmatched. Using reference TRBV5-4 and TRBJ1-4 for the parts outside the CDR3, the full variable domain is ETGVTQSPTHLIKTRGQQVTLRCSSQSGHNTVSWYQQALGQGPQFIFQYYREEENGRGNFPPRFSGLQFPNYSSELNVNALELDDSALYLCASSPGQGGEKLFFGSGTQLSVL.

The V and J genes are TRBV12-3 or TRBV12-4 and TRBJ2-5; D is unresolved. The CDR3 contains 13 residues. The ends were cut back, 3 bases at V and 2 bases at J, with 7 bases in the middle. The CDR3 spells CASSFTAQETQYF. CDR3 in DNA: TGTGCCAGCAGTTTTACTGCACAAGAGACCCAGTACTTC.

This clone was recorded a few times. The chain has TRBV3-1 (or the pseudogene TRBV3-2) and TRBJ2-1; 9 nucleotides align to TRBD2. This CDR3 contains 18 residues. The ends lost 9 bases at V and 7 bases at J; junction bases unmatched: 22. The germline V gene has CDR1 LGHDT and CDR2 YNNKEL (reference sequence). The CDR3 loop is CASRCGGGANTSGNEQFF. CDR3 bases: TGTGCCAGTCGCTGTGGCGGGGGGGCCAATACTAGTGGGAATGAGCAGTTCTTC.

The chain links TRBV19 to TRBJ1-2; TRBD1 matches 9 bases. The CDR3 runs 12 residues. Germline trimming cut 9 bases from V and 8 bases from J; bases unmatched to any gene: 7. CDR1 and CDR2 (germline): LNHDA, SQIVND (reference sequence). The CDR3 reads CASTTGGLGYTF. The CDR3, as DNA: TGTGCCAGCACGACAGGGGGGTTAGGCTACACCTTC.

V usage is TRBV27 and J usage is TRBJ1-6, with D unresolved. Trimming took 6 bases from V and 7 from J, leaving 7 bases between them. The germline gives CDR1 MNHEY, CDR2 SMNVEV (reference sequence). This CDR3 contains 12 residues. The CDR3 is CASSKQNSPLHF. The CDR3 region has the DNA TGTGCCAGCAGCAAACAAAATTCACCCCTCCACTTT.

The gene calls are TRBV6-6 and TRBJ1-4; D remains ambiguous. Germline CDR1 MNHNY, CDR2 SVGAGI (reference sequence). The V gene lost 5 bases and the J gene lost 0 bases, with 7 bases spanning the gap. CDR3 size: 14 residues. The DNA of the CDR3 is TGTGCCAGCAGTGGGCAATCAACTAATGAAAAACTGTTTTTT. Encoded protein: CASSGQSTNEKLFF.

The gene calls are TRBV5-1 and TRBJ2-3; 10 bases agree with TRBD2. With 4 bases clipped from V and 2 bases from J, the junction kept 13 bases outside the gene matches. The germline V gene encodes CDR1 SGHRS and CDR2 YFSETQ. The CDR3 sequence is 18 residues long. The CDR3 is CASSPWTSGLSATDTQYF. CDR3 nucleotides: TGCGCCAGCAGCCCGTGGACTAGCGGACTAAGCGCCACAGATACGCAGTATTTT.

CDR3 sequence (DNA): TGTGCCAGCAGCCTCTGGGGAGCAGGATCTGGGGCCAACGTCCTGACTTTC. It is translated as CASSLWGAGSGANVLTF. This chain joins TRBV7-9 and TRBJ2-6; a possible D gene is TRBD2 (5 bases). The CDR3 extends over 17 amino acids. Trimming pared 5 bases from V and 1 base from J, leaving 15 bases between. Looked up from germline, CDR1 is SEHNR and CDR2 is FQNEAQ (reference sequence). Complete variable domain (other parts from reference TRBV7-9 and TRBJ2-6): DTGVSQNPRHKITKRGQNVTFRCDPISEHNRLYWYRQTLGQGPEFLTYFQNEAQLEKSRLLSDRFSAERPKGSFSTLEIQRTEQGDSAMYLCASSLWGAGSGANVLTFGAGSRLTVL.

The chain joins TRBV4-1 to TRBJ2-3, with TRBD2 identical over 9 bases. The V gene end was trimmed by 6 bases and the J gene end by 4 bases; junction bases not matched to a gene: 8. CDR1 and CDR2 (germline): MGHRA, YSYEKL. This CDR3 comprises 15 residues. DNA for the CDR3: TGCGCCAGCAGAGCCGGGACTAGCACCCCAGATACGCAGTATTTT. Translation: CASRAGTSTPDTQYF.

This chain uses TRBV28 with TRBJ2-2, with D unclear. Germline V lookup: CDR1 MDHEN, CDR2 SYDVKM. Trimming shortened V by 6 bases and J by 4 bases, and 12 bases separated the two germline ends. CDR3 length: 14 amino acids. The CDR3, as DNA: TGTGCCAGCAGGGGCGCCGCCCGCACCGGGGAGCTGTTTTTT. It encodes CASRGAARTGELFF.